In this sample, the clone carrying this TCR beta chain turned up many times. The record originates from a study of T cells after yellow fever vaccination. The germline V and J ends were trimmed by 2 bases and 5 bases, with 13 bases remaining between them. CDR3 length: 14 residues. CDR1 and CDR2 from the germline V gene are ENHRY and SYGVKD. Each CDR3 protein gets one entry after TCRdb re-called the 5' RACE reads with MiXCR. The table has under 150,000 distinct CDR3 sequences, 7.7% seen once. The source is a man aged 25 to 40 who received the YFV17D yellow fever vaccine. J is TRBJ2-7 and V is TRBV10-3; possible D gene TRBD2, 7 bases. The material sequenced was CD4+ T cells sorted from PBMCs, taken 5 days after the yellow fever booster vaccination. CDR3 nucleotides: TGTGCCATCAGTGAGAGGGGGGGACCAAACGAGCAGTACTTC. Its protein is CAISERGGPNEQYF.